These T cell receptor beta chains were read from a single sample in a study of T cell responses to AZD1222 COVID-19 vaccine. The method was immunoSEQ multiplex PCR; TCRdb's version includes in-frame clones alone and lacks a portion of them. The data hold 140,000 or so clones, with just over 90% observed a single time. The sample was peripheral blood, taken 28 days after the second AZD1222 dose. These receptors originate from an adult who received the AZD1222 COVID-19 vaccine. Each CDR3 is given with its conserved first and last residue. The D gene is left open where the match is weak. A row's size may be missing; if present it is once, few, many or a size class.

J gene: TRBJ1-2; clone size: -; V gene: TRBV6-5; D gene: TRBD1; CDR3 protein: CASSWGDRLNYGYTF; CDR3 DNA: TGTGCCAGCAGTTGGGGGGACAGACTCAACTATGGCTACACCTTC
J gene: TRBJ1-6; clone size: -; V gene: TRBV12-3/TRBV12-4; D gene: TRBD1; CDR3 protein: CASSQGGDSPLHF; CDR3 DNA: TGTGCCAGTTCACAGGGGGGGGATTCACCCCTCCACTTT
J gene: TRBJ1-2; clone size: -; V gene: TRBV6-5; D gene: TRBD1; CDR3 protein: CASGDYRGVYGYTF; CDR3 DNA: TGTGCCAGCGGGGACTACAGGGGGGTCTATGGCTACACCTTC
J gene: TRBJ1-1; clone size: -; V gene: TRBV7-6; D gene: -; CDR3 protein: CASSARRNTEAFF; CDR3 DNA: TGTGCCAGCAGCGCGCGGAGGAACACTGAAGCTTTCTTT
J gene: TRBJ2-1; clone size: -; V gene: TRBV27; D gene: TRBD2; CDR3 protein: CASSLSGGSYNEQFF; CDR3 DNA: TGTGCCAGCAGTTTAAGCGGGGGCTCATACAATGAGCAGTTCTTC
J gene: TRBJ1-2; clone size: -; V gene: TRBV7-8; D gene: TRBD1; CDR3 protein: CASSLARQGRKNYGYTF; CDR3 DNA: TGTGCCAGCAGCTTAGCCAGACAGGGCCGGAAAAACTATGGCTACACCTTC
J gene: TRBJ2-1; clone size: -; V gene: TRBV3-1/TRBV3-2; D gene: -; CDR3 protein: CASSPQRSSYNEQFF; CDR3 DNA: TGTGCCAGCAGCCCCCAGAGGAGCTCCTACAATGAGCAGTTCTTC
J gene: TRBJ1-2; clone size: -; V gene: TRBV12-5; D gene: -; CDR3 protein: CASGPGTLYGYTF; CDR3 DNA: TGTGCTAGTGGTCCGGGGACCCTCTATGGCTACACCTTC
J gene: TRBJ1-5; clone size: -; V gene: TRBV15; D gene: -; CDR3 protein: CATSRLDRPNQPQHF; CDR3 DNA: TGTGCCACCAGCAGACTCGACAGGCCGAATCAGCCCCAGCATTTT
J gene: TRBJ1-1; clone size: once; V gene: TRBV14; D gene: -; CDR3 protein: CASSQDRVRAFF; CDR3 DNA: TGTGCCAGCAGCCAAGATAGAGTGCGAGCTTTCTTT
J gene: TRBJ1-5; clone size: -; V gene: TRBV19; D gene: -; CDR3 protein: CASRGEGQPQHF; CDR3 DNA: TGTGCCAGTAGGGGGGAGGGTCAGCCCCAGCATTTT
J gene: TRBJ2-7; clone size: once; V gene: TRBV25-1; D gene: -; CDR3 protein: CASRDLARQYF; CDR3 DNA: TGTGCCAGCAGGGACCTAGCGAGGCAGTACTTC
J gene: TRBJ1-6; clone size: -; V gene: TRBV9; D gene: -; CDR3 protein: CASSLNWGMDSPLHF; CDR3 DNA: TGTGCCAGCAGCCTCAATTGGGGGATGGATTCACCCCTCCACTTT
J gene: TRBJ2-2; clone size: -; V gene: TRBV19; D gene: -; CDR3 protein: CASSIFEGTGELFF; CDR3 DNA: TGTGCCAGTAGTATTTTCGAGGGGACCGGGGAGCTGTTTTTT
J gene: TRBJ1-1; clone size: -; V gene: TRBV29-1; D gene: TRBD1; CDR3 protein: CSVAGTANTEAFF; CDR3 DNA: TGCAGCGTCGCTGGGACAGCAAACACTGAAGCTTTCTTT
J gene: TRBJ2-1; clone size: -; V gene: TRBV3-1/TRBV3-2; D gene: -; CDR3 protein: CASSQVLYNEQFF; CDR3 DNA: TGTGCCAGCAGCCAAGTTTTGTACAATGAGCAGTTCTTC
J gene: TRBJ1-1; clone size: -; V gene: TRBV11-2; D gene: -; CDR3 protein: CASSLGGSGKAEAFF; CDR3 DNA: TGTGCCAGCAGCTTAGGAGGCAGCGGGAAGGCTGAAGCTTTCTTT
J gene: TRBJ2-5; clone size: -; V gene: TRBV5-1; D gene: -; CDR3 protein: CASSLAGPEETQYF; CDR3 DNA: TGCGCCAGCAGCTTGGCCGGACCGGAAGAGACCCAGTACTTC
J gene: TRBJ1-2; clone size: -; V gene: TRBV6-1; D gene: -; CDR3 protein: CASSEAGSSIYGYTF; CDR3 DNA: TGTGCCAGCAGTGAAGCGGGCAGTTCCATCTATGGCTACACCTTC
J gene: TRBJ1-3; clone size: -; V gene: TRBV5-1; D gene: -; CDR3 protein: CASSLQGAGNTIYF; CDR3 DNA: TGCGCCAGCAGCTTGCAAGGAGCTGGAAACACCATATATTTT
J gene: TRBJ2-5; clone size: -; V gene: TRBV29-1; D gene: TRBD2; CDR3 protein: CSPTSVLETQYF; CDR3 DNA: TGCAGCCCGACTAGCGTTCTAGAGACCCAGTACTTC
J gene: TRBJ1-1; clone size: -; V gene: TRBV10-1; D gene: -; CDR3 protein: CASGDMNTEAFF; CDR3 DNA: TGCGCCAGCGGGGACATGAACACTGAAGCTTTCTTT
J gene: TRBJ2-5; clone size: -; V gene: TRBV14; D gene: -; CDR3 protein: CASSLRGGYQETQYF; CDR3 DNA: TGTGCCAGCAGCCTCCGAGGGGGGTACCAAGAGACCCAGTACTTC
J gene: TRBJ2-1; clone size: -; V gene: TRBV3-1/TRBV3-2; D gene: TRBD2; CDR3 protein: CASSPPRTSGGYNEQFF; CDR3 DNA: TGTGCCAGCAGCCCGCCTCGGACTAGCGGGGGCTACAATGAGCAGTTCTTC
J gene: TRBJ1-3; clone size: -; V gene: TRBV2; D gene: TRBD1; CDR3 protein: CASRGQLSGNTIYF; CDR3 DNA: TGTGCCAGCAGGGGACAGCTCTCTGGAAACACCATATATTTT
J gene: TRBJ2-2; clone size: -; V gene: TRBV6-4; D gene: -; CDR3 protein: CASSGDPSAGELFF; CDR3 DNA: TGTGCCAGCAGTGGGGACCCCTCGGCCGGGGAGCTGTTTTTT
J gene: TRBJ1-1; clone size: -; V gene: TRBV6-4; D gene: -; CDR3 protein: CASSPGGLGNTEAFF; CDR3 DNA: TGTGCCAGCTCCCCGGGGGGGCTCGGGAACACTGAAGCTTTCTTT
J gene: TRBJ2-7; clone size: -; V gene: TRBV28; D gene: -; CDR3 protein: CASSLEGETSPYEQYF; CDR3 DNA: TGTGCCAGCAGTTTAGAAGGGGAAACCAGCCCCTACGAGCAGTACTTC
J gene: TRBJ1-4; clone size: -; V gene: TRBV28; D gene: -; CDR3 protein: CASSSTGSTNEKLFF; CDR3 DNA: TGTGCCAGCAGTTCCACAGGGTCCACTAATGAAAAACTGTTTTTT
J gene: TRBJ2-1; clone size: -; V gene: TRBV9; D gene: TRBD2; CDR3 protein: CASSVGLANEQFF; CDR3 DNA: TGTGCCAGCAGCGTTGGACTAGCGAATGAGCAGTTCTTC
J gene: TRBJ2-5; clone size: -; V gene: TRBV2; D gene: -; CDR3 protein: CASSEAVVRQYF; CDR3 DNA: TGTGCCAGCAGTGAAGCAGTGGTCAGGCAGTACTTC
J gene: TRBJ2-5; clone size: once; V gene: TRBV5-4; D gene: TRBD2; CDR3 protein: CASSLGLAAQETQYF; CDR3 DNA: TGTGCCAGCAGCTTGGGACTAGCAGCCCAAGAGACCCAGTACTTC
J gene: TRBJ1-5; clone size: -; V gene: TRBV18; D gene: TRBD1; CDR3 protein: CASSVQGGNQPQHF; CDR3 DNA: TGTGCCAGCTCAGTCCAGGGGGGCAATCAGCCCCAGCATTTT
J gene: TRBJ2-3; clone size: -; V gene: TRBV30; D gene: -; CDR3 protein: CAWSVSRSGGVGDTQYF; CDR3 DNA: TGTGCCTGGAGTGTTTCCCGCTCTGGCGGGGTCGGAGATACGCAGTATTTT
J gene: TRBJ1-3; clone size: -; V gene: TRBV6-5; D gene: -; CDR3 protein: CASSIDGGVGNTIYF; CDR3 DNA: TGTGCCAGCTCAATCGACGGAGGGGTCGGAAACACCATATATTTT
J gene: TRBJ2-3; clone size: -; V gene: TRBV6-5; D gene: -; CDR3 protein: CASSYGGYTDTQYF; CDR3 DNA: TGTGCCAGCAGTTACGGGGGGTACACAGATACGCAGTATTTT
J gene: TRBJ1-2; clone size: -; V gene: TRBV19; D gene: TRBD1; CDR3 protein: CASKDWTGEVRGYTF; CDR3 DNA: TGTGCCAGCAAAGACTGGACAGGGGAAGTTCGGGGCTACACCTTC
J gene: TRBJ2-1; clone size: -; V gene: TRBV6-5; D gene: TRBD2; CDR3 protein: CASSYRREGYNEQFF; CDR3 DNA: TGTGCCAGCAGTTACCGGCGGGAGGGATACAATGAGCAGTTCTTC